This T cell receptor beta chain emerged from a study of PD-1 blockade in mismatch repair-deficient tumors. Per the germline V gene, CDR1 is SGHNT and CDR2 is YYREEE (reference sequence). CDR3 length: 16 amino acids. Between the trimmed V and J ends, which lost 0 bases and 0 bases, there was a span of 10 bases. Using immunoSEQ multiplex PCR, the repertoire was profiled, and TCRdb retains in-frame clones only, with some absent. The sample carries around 23,000 clones, 75% to 85% recorded once. The receptor comes from an adult with mismatch repair-deficient cancer. The material was peripheral blood, obtained 12 weeks after starting pembrolizumab. The chain has TRBV5-4 and TRBJ2-1; D is ambiguous. The CDR3 bases are TGTGCCAGCAGCTTGGGCCCCCTGAGCTCCTACAATGAGCAGTTCTTC. This codes for CASSLGPLSSYNEQFF.